Included here is one TCR beta chain sequence, with context. The antigen remains undetermined. These data originate in a study of shared clonotypes between healthy human individuals. Study observations and caveats: Memory subsets generally showed lower estimated richness than naive subsets. In this cohort, only blood was sampled, and tissue repertoires likely differ.

Execution of the assay was at deep level. TCRdb's table, derived via immunoSEQ multiplex PCR, lists solely in-frame clones and lacks some. The sample has around 2,000,000 clones, roughly 96% seen once. In germline, CDR1 is SGHNT, CDR2 YYREEE (reference sequence). V trimming: 4 bases; J trimming: 0 bases; junction bases outside the gene matches: 4. The CDR3 is 14 amino acids. Donors were healthy HIV-negative adults without recently reported acute infections or vaccinations. The gene calls are TRBV5-4 and TRBJ2-7; 7 bases map to TRBD2. Sequenced: naive CD4+ T cells sorted from blood. Subset given: CD45RA+ positively selected. This receptor was identified in a man between 18 and 35 years old in good health. The CDR3 DNA reads TGTGCCAGCAGCATGCGGGGGACCTCCTACGAGCAGTACTTC. This codes for CASSMRGTSYEQYF.